Listed below are T cell receptor beta chains from one sample, sequenced in a study of spatial heterogeneity in lung cancer. Each CDR3 protein is one row after TCRdb ran MiXCR on the 5' RACE reads. This table holds 2,000 or so distinct CDR3 sequences, about a quarter found once. The starting material was normal lung tissue next to the tumor, obtained at surgery. The receptor source for this set is a male donor with early-stage non-small cell lung cancer. CDR3s include the opening cysteine and the closing phenylalanine or tryptophan. The order of the fields is D gene, CDR3 length, J gene, clone size, V gene, CDR3 protein, CDR3 DNA. The D gene is left open where the match is weak. Only part of the rows carry a size: once, few, many, or a class if the clone is expanded.

NA,11,TRBJ2-7,medium-sized,TRBV20-1,CSARKGYEQYF,TGCAGTGCCAGGAAGGGGTACGAGCAGTACTTC
TRBD1,16,TRBJ1-1,few,TRBV5-6,CASIPGLGQVNTEAFF,TGTGCCAGCATCCCTGGGTTAGGACAGGTGAACACTGAAGCTTTCTTT
NA,14,TRBJ2-7,few,TRBV24-1,CATSDFVDFYEQYF,TGTGCCACCAGTGATTTTGTGGACTTCTACGAGCAGTACTTC
TRBD2,16,TRBJ2-1,NA,TRBV20-1,CSARDRLAGMYNEQFF,TGCAGTGCTAGAGACCGACTAGCGGGGATGTACAATGAGCAGTTCTTC
TRBD1,13,TRBJ1-5,many,TRBV2,CASRATGVGPQHF,TGTGCCAGCAGAGCCACAGGGGTAGGGCCCCAGCATTTT
NA,15,TRBJ1-2,NA,TRBV9,CASSAHRDVDYGYTF,TGTGCCAGCAGCGCCCACAGGGACGTGGACTATGGCTACACCTTC
TRBD1,14,TRBJ2-1,large,TRBV5-1,CASRTGTGGDEQFF,TGCGCCAGCAGAACCGGGACAGGGGGCGATGAGCAGTTCTTC
TRBD1,16,TRBJ1-2,few,TRBV18,CASSPEGQGLRGGYTF,TGTGCCAGCTCACCGGAAGGACAGGGGCTAAGAGGTGGCTACACCTTC
NA,19,TRBJ1-5,NA,TRBV28,CASSSTMGGALAGNQPQHF,TGTGCCAGCAGTTCTACAATGGGGGGCGCATTAGCTGGCAATCAGCCCCAGCATTTT
TRBD1,14,TRBJ1-4,many,TRBV28,CASSLGGTAEKLFF,TGTGCCAGCAGTTTAGGGGGGACAGCCGAAAAACTGTTTTTT
NA,15,TRBJ1-6,NA,TRBV23-1,CASSQVHKTNSPLHF,TGCGCCAGCAGTCAAGTCCACAAGACTAATTCACCCCTCCACTTT
NA,15,TRBJ1-6,few,TRBV9,CASSVGQGMTSPLHF,TGTGCCAGCAGCGTAGGTCAGGGGATGACCTCACCCCTCCACTTT
TRBD1,14,TRBJ2-7,large,TRBV23-1,CASTLVQGGYEQYF,TGCGCCAGCACGTTGGTACAGGGGGGTTACGAGCAGTACTTC
NA,15,TRBJ1-5,few,TRBV4-1,CASSQEGWRDQPQHF,TGCGCCAGCAGCCAAGAAGGCTGGAGGGATCAGCCCCAGCATTTT
TRBD1,16,TRBJ2-5,few,TRBV3-1,CASSQTTGGAGETQYF,TGTGCCAGCAGCCAAACAACAGGGGGCGCGGGAGAGACCCAGTACTTC
TRBD1,15,TRBJ2-7,NA,TRBV30,CAWNLRTGGPYEQYF,TGTGCCTGGAACCTAAGGACAGGGGGACCCTACGAGCAGTACTTC
TRBD1,15,TRBJ2-7,few,TRBV20-1,CSASSRDRGPYEQYF,TGCAGTGCATCTTCCCGGGACAGGGGACCCTACGAGCAGTACTTC
NA,14,TRBJ2-5,large,TRBV20-1,CSAVPGLQQETQYF,TGCAGTGCAGTGCCGGGACTTCAACAAGAGACCCAGTACTTC
NA,12,TRBJ2-1,large,TRBV7-6,CASSLGLNEQFF,TGTGCCAGCAGCTTAGGTTTAAATGAGCAGTTCTTC
NA,14,TRBJ2-5,NA,TRBV19,CASSYRDNQETQYF,TGTGCCAGTTCTTACCGGGACAACCAAGAGACCCAGTACTTC
NA,13,TRBJ1-2,few,TRBV4-3,CASSRSGRYGYTF,TGCGCCAGCAGCCGGTCAGGGAGGTATGGCTACACCTTC
TRBD1,12,TRBJ2-7,NA,TRBV7-2,CASSRDRQEQYF,TGTGCCAGCAGCCGGGACAGGCAGGAGCAGTACTTC
TRBD1,14,TRBJ1-2,NA,TRBV19,CASSLRDRERGYTF,TGTGCCAGTAGTCTTCGGGACAGGGAAAGAGGCTACACCTTC
NA,13,TRBJ2-1,many,TRBV14,CASSLTQYNEQFF,TGTGCCAGCAGCCTCACACAGTACAATGAGCAGTTCTTC
NA,13,TRBJ2-5,many,TRBV3-1,CASSPGTEETQYF,TGTGCCAGCAGTCCCGGGACGGAAGAGACCCAGTACTTC
TRBD1,17,TRBJ2-6,large,TRBV27,CASSSYGQGSGANVLTF,TGTGCCAGCAGTTCTTACGGACAGGGATCTGGGGCCAACGTCCTGACTTTC
NA,12,TRBJ1-5,few,TRBV7-9,CASSLGDQPQHF,TGTGCCAGCAGCTTAGGAGATCAGCCCCAGCATTTT
NA,14,TRBJ2-4,NA,TRBV11-2,CASSFSGIANIQYF,TGTGCCAGCAGCTTTTCGGGGATAGCAAACATTCAGTACTTC
TRBD2,16,TRBJ2-3,NA,TRBV28,CASSAPRGGAEVAQYF,TGTGCCAGCAGTGCGCCCCGGGGGGGCGCTGAGGTAGCGCAGTATTTT
NA,11,TRBJ2-3,NA,TRBV5-1,CASSLGDTQYF,TGCGCCAGCAGCTTGGGTGATACGCAGTATTTT
TRBD2,15,TRBJ2-7,large,TRBV7-2,CASSSPGRERYEQYF,TGTGCCAGCAGCTCCCCGGGGCGGGAGAGGTACGAGCAGTACTTC
TRBD2,16,TRBJ2-3,once,TRBV5-1,CASSLRLAGPTDTQYF,TGCGCCAGCAGCCTACGACTAGCGGGGCCTACAGATACGCAGTATTTT
NA,13,TRBJ1-1,NA,TRBV5-1,CASSSDMNTEAFF,TGCGCCAGCAGCTCCGACATGAACACTGAAGCTTTCTTT
TRBD2,16,TRBJ2-7,few,TRBV5-4,CASSPKRTSGDYEQYF,TGTGCCAGCAGCCCTAAACGGACTAGCGGGGACTACGAGCAGTACTTC
NA,13,TRBJ2-2,large,TRBV7-8,CASSQREDTPPFF,TGTGCCAGCAGCCAGAGGGAGGACACCCCGCCGTTTTTT
NA,14,TRBJ2-7,large,TRBV20-1,CSARIVGVRYEQYF,TGCAGTGCTAGAATTGTGGGAGTCCGTTACGAGCAGTACTTC
NA,14,TRBJ1-5,few,TRBV7-2,CASSFKGRNQPQHF,TGTGCCAGCAGCTTTAAGGGTCGGAATCAGCCCCAGCATTTT